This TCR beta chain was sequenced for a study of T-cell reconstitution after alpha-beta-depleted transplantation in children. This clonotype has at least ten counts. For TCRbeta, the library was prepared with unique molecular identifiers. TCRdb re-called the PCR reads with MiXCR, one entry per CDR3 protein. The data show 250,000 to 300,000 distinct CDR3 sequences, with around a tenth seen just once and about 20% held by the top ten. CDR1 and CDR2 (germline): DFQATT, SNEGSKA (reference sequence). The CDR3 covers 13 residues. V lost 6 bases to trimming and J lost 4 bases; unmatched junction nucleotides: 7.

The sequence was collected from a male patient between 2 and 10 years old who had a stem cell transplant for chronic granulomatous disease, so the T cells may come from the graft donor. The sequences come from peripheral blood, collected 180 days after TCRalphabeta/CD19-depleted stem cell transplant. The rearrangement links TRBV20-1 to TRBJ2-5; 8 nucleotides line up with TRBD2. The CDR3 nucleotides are TGCAGTGCCGGTCAGGGGACTAGAGAGACCCAGTACTTC. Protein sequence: CSAGQGTRETQYF.